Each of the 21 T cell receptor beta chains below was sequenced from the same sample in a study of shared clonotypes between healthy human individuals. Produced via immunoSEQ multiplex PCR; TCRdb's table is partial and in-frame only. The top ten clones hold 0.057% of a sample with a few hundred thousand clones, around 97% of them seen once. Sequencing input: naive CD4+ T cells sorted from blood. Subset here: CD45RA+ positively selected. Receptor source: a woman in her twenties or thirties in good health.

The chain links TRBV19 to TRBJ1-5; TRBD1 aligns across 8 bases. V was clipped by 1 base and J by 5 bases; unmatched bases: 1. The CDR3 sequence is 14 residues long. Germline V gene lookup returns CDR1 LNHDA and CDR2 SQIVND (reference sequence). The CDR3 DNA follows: TGTGCCAGTAGTATAGTGACAGGGGATCAGCCCCAGCATTTT. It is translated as CASSIVTGDQPQHF.

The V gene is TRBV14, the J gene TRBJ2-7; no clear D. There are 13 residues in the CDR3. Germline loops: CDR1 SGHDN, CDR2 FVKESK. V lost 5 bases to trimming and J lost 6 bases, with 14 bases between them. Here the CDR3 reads CASSARTTSEQYF. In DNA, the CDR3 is TGTGCCAGCAGCGCACGCACCACGAGCGAGCAGTACTTC.

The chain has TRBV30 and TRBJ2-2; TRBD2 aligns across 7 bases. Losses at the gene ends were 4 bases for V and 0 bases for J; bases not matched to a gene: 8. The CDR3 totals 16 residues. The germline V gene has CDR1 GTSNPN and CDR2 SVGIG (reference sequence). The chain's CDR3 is CAWKGREKPNTGELFF. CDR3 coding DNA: TGTGCCTGGAAGGGGCGGGAGAAACCGAACACCGGGGAGCTGTTTTTT.

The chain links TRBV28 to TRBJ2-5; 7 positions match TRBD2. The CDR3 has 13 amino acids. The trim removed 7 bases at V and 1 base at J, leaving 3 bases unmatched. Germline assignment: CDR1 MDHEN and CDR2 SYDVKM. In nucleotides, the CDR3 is TGTGCCAGCATCTCGGGGGGCCAAGAGACCCAGTACTTC. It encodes CASISGGQETQYF.

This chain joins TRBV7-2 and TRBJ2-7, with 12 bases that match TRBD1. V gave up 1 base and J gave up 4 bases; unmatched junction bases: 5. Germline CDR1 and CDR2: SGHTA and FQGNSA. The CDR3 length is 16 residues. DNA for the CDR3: TGTGCCAGCAGCTTAGGAGGGGACAGGGGGCTGTACGAGCAGTACTTC. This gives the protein CASSLGGDRGLYEQYF.

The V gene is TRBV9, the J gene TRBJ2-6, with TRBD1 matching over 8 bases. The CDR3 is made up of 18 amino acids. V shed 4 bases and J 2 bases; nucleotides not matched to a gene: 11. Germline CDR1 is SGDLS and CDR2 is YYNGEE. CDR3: CASSFDRGTVTGANVLTF. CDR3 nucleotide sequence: TGTGCCAGCAGCTTCGACAGGGGAACGGTGACTGGGGCCAACGTCCTGACTTTC.

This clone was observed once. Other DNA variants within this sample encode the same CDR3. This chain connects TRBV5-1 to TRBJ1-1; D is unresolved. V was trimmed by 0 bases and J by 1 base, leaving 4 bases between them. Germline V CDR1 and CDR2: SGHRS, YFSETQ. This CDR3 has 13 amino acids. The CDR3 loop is CASSLVRNTEAFF. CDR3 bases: TGCGCCAGCAGCTTGGTTCGGAACACTGAAGCTTTCTTT.

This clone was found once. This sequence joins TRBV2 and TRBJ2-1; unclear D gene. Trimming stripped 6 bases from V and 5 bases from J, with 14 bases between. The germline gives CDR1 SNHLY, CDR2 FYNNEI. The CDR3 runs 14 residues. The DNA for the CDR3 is TGTGCCAGCAGCGGCCGGGCCTGGAACAATGAGCAGTTCTTC. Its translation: CASSGRAWNNEQFF.

CDR3 sequence reads: CASSLSGKGYTF. The CDR3 DNA reads as TGTGCCAGCAGTTTGTCGGGGAAGGGCTACACCTTC. The chain links TRBV28 to TRBJ1-2; D remains ambiguous. This CDR3 region has 12 residues. V was cut by 3 bases and J by 8 bases, with 10 bases left in between. CDR1 and CDR2 from the germline V gene are MDHEN and SYDVKM.

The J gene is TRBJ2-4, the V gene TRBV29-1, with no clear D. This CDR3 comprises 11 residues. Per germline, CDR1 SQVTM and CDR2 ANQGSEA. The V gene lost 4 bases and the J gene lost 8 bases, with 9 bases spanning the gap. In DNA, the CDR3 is TGCAGCGTTGTAGGGAAGGACATTCAGTACTTC. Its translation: CSVVGKDIQYF.

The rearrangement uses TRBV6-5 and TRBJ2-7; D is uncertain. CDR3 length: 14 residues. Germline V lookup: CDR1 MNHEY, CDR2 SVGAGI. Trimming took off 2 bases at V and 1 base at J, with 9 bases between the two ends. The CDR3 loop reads CASSYGRLSYEQYF. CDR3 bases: TGTGCCAGCAGTTACGGGCGCCTATCCTACGAGCAGTACTTC.

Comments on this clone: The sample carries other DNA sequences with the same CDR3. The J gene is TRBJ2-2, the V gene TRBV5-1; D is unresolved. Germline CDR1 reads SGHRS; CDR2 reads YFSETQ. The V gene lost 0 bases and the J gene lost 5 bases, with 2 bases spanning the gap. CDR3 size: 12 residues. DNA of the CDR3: TGCGCCAGCAGCTTGGATACCGGGGAGCTGTTTTTT. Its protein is CASSLDTGELFF.

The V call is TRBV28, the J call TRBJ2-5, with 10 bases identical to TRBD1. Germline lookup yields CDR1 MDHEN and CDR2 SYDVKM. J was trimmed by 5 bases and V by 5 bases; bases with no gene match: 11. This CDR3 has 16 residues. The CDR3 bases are TGTGCCAGCAGTCCGCCGGGACAGGGGTTGGGGGAGACCCAGTACTTC. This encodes CASSPPGQGLGETQYF.

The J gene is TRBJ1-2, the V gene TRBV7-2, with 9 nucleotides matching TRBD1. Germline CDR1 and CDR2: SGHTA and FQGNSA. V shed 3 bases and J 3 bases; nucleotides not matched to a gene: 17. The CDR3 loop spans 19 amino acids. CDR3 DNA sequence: TGTGCCAGCAGCTTGGAAAAGCAGGACAGGGGCCGATGGGACTATGGCTACACCTTC. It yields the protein CASSLEKQDRGRWDYGYTF.

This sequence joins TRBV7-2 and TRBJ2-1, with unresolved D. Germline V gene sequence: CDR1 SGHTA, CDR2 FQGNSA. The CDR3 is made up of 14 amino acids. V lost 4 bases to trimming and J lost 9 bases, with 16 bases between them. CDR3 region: CASSWTPGISEQFF. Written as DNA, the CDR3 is TGTGCCAGCAGCTGGACCCCTGGAATAAGTGAGCAGTTCTTC.

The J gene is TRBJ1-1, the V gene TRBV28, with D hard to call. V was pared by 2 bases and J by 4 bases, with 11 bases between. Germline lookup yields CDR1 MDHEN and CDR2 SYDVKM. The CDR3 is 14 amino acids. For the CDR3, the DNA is TGTGCCAGCAGTTTACCCGCCCGGGGCACTGAAGCTTTCTTT. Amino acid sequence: CASSLPARGTEAFF.

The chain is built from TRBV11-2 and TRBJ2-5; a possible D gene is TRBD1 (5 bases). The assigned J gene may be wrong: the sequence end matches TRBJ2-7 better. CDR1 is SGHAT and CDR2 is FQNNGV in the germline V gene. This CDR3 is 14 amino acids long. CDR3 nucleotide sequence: TGTGCCAGCAGCTGGCAGGGCGTATCCTACGAGCAGTACTTC. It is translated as CASSWQGVSYEQYF.

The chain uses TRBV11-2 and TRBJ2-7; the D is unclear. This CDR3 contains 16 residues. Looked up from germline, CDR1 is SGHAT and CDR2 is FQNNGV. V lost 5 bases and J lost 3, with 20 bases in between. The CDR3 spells CASSVGLGSPDYEQYF. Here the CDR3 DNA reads TGTGCCAGCAGCGTAGGTTTGGGCAGCCCAGACTACGAGCAGTACTTC.

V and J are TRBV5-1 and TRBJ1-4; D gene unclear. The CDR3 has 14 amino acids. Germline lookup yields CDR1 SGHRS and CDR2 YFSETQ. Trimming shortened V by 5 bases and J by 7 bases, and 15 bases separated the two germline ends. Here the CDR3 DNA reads TGCGCCAGCAGAGAGGGAAGTCCTGGTGAAAAACTGTTTTTT. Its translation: CASREGSPGEKLFF.

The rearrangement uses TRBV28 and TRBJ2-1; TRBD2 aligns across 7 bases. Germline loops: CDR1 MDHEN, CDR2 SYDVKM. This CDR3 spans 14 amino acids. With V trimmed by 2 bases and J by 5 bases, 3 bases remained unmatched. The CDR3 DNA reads TGTGCCAGCAGTTTAAGCGGGACCAACAATGAGCAGTTCTTC. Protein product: CASSLSGTNNEQFF.

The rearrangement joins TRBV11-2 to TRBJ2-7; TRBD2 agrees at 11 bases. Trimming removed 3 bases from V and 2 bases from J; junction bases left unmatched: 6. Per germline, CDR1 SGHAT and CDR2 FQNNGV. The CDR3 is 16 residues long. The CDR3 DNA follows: TGTGCCAGCAGCTTGCGACTAGCGGGACCCACCTACGAGCAGTACTTC. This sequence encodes CASSLRLAGPTYEQYF.